This entry concerns a single T cell receptor (beta chain). The germline V gene has CDR1 SNHLY and CDR2 FYNNEI. The CDR3 sequence is 15 residues long. V dropped 2 bases and J dropped 2; count of bases not matched to a gene: 0. This specimen belongs to a study of T cell changes during pregnancy in multiple sclerosis. Using immunoSEQ multiplex PCR, the repertoire was profiled, and TCRdb retains in-frame clones only, with some absent. The data hold tens of thousands of clones, with about 91% observed a single time. The origin of this receptor is a female donor with multiple sclerosis, enrolled in a pregnancy study. Here the sequenced sample was CD4+ T cells from peripheral blood mononuclear cells, taken in the first trimester of pregnancy. The V and J genes are TRBV2 and TRBJ1-6; 7 bases agree with TRBD1. The chain's CDR3 is CASSETGAYNSPLHF. The CDR3, as DNA: TGTGCCAGCAGTGAAACAGGGGCCTATAATTCACCCCTCCACTTT.